Listed below are T cell receptor beta chains from one sample, sequenced in a study of shared clonotypes between healthy human individuals. TCRdb's table, derived via immunoSEQ multiplex PCR, lists solely in-frame clones and lacks some. The data contain roughly 640,000 clones, approximately 79% of them seen just once; the ten biggest clones take up 1.5% to 2%. Sequenced material: memory CD4+ T cells sorted from blood. These receptors all come from a woman aged 25 to 39 in good health. CDR3s include the opening cysteine and the closing phenylalanine or tryptophan. Each record gives: D gene, clone size, J gene, V gene, CDR3 protein, CDR3 DNA. The D gene is left open where the match is weak. Clone sizes are given selectively: once, few, many, or a class where the clone is expanded.

>.|few|TRBJ1-2|TRBV6-1
CASSEHQGRGGYTF
TGTGCCAGCAGTGAACACCAGGGGAGGGGTGGCTACACCTTC
>.|few|TRBJ1-1|TRBV5-1
CASSWGPGPGGNTEAFF
TGCGCCAGCAGCTGGGGGCCGGGCCCCGGGGGAAACACTGAAGCTTTCTTT
>.|.|TRBJ1-4|TRBV10-3
CAIKGGVNEKLFF
TGTGCCATCAAAGGGGGGGTTAATGAAAAACTGTTTTTT
>.|.|TRBJ1-5|TRBV28
CASSGPGEPQHF
TGTGCCAGCAGTGGGCCTGGGGAGCCCCAGCATTTT
>.|few|TRBJ2-7|TRBV4-2
CASSQAQGSGTYEQYF
TGTGCCAGCAGCCAAGCCCAAGGCTCCGGGACCTACGAGCAGTACTTC
>TRBD2|once|TRBJ2-7|TRBV10-3
CAISPGTSATEQYF
TGTGCCATCAGTCCCGGGACTAGCGCCACCGAGCAGTACTTC
>TRBD1|.|TRBJ1-1|TRBV19
CASKVAGGDEAFF
TGTGCCAGTAAAGTAGCAGGGGGCGACGAAGCTTTCTTT
>TRBD1|.|TRBJ2-2|TRBV7-8
CASVPLPDRGGGTGELFF
TGTGCCAGCGTCCCTCTTCCGGACAGGGGTGGCGGCACCGGGGAGCTGTTTTTT
>.|.|TRBJ2-5|TRBV5-6
CASSLRGVRETQYF
TGTGCCAGCAGCTTACGGGGAGTGAGAGAGACCCAGTACTTC
>TRBD2|.|TRBJ2-3|TRBV18
CASSPISGSTDTQYF
TGTGCCAGCTCACCGATTAGCGGGAGCACAGATACGCAGTATTTT
>.|.|TRBJ1-4|TRBV19
CASSPGTPATNEKLFF
TGTGCCAGTAGTCCGGGGACACCTGCAACTAATGAAAAACTGTTTTTT
>.|.|TRBJ2-7|TRBV18
CASSSGPLEQYF
TGTGCCAGCTCATCCGGGCCCCTCGAGCAGTACTTC
>.|.|TRBJ1-5|TRBV11-2
CASSRTSDQPQHF
TGTGCCAGCAGCCGTACTTCGGATCAGCCCCAGCATTTT
>.|.|TRBJ1-1|TRBV7-3
CASSSRGGMENTEAFF
TGTGCCAGCAGCTCGCGGGGAGGTATGGAGAACACTGAAGCTTTCTTT
>TRBD1|.|TRBJ1-1|TRBV5-6
CASSGAGGNTEAFF
TGTGCCAGCAGCGGAGCAGGGGGCAATACTGAAGCTTTCTTT
>.|.|TRBJ2-1|TRBV4-1
CASSQGYQGTYNEQFF
TGCGCCAGCAGCCAAGGTTACCAGGGGACCTACAATGAGCAGTTCTTC
>.|.|TRBJ2-7|TRBV27
CASSWQRSYEQYF
TGTGCCAGCAGTTGGCAGCGATCCTACGAGCAGTACTTC
>.|.|TRBJ2-3|TRBV5-4
CASSLGRGRSSTDTQYF
TGTGCCAGCAGCTTGGGAAGGGGGAGGTCAAGCACAGATACGCAGTATTTT
>.|.|TRBJ2-4|TRBV11-2
CASSLDRGTNIQYF
TGTGCCAGCAGCTTAGATCGCGGTACAAACATTCAGTACTTC
>.|.|TRBJ2-1|TRBV6-5
CASRGINEQFF
TGTGCCAGTAGGGGAATTAATGAGCAGTTCTTC
>.|.|TRBJ1-3|TRBV18
CASSPPGRNSGNTIYF
TGTGCCAGCTCACCCCCGGGACGTAACTCTGGAAACACCATATATTTT
>.|many|TRBJ1-2|TRBV5-5
CASSRQYYGYTF
TGTGCCAGCAGCCGGCAGTACTATGGCTACACCTTC
>.|.|TRBJ2-3|TRBV6-1
CASSEGSTDTQYF
TGTGCCAGCAGTGAAGGGAGCACAGATACGCAGTATTTT
>.|.|TRBJ1-1|TRBV5-1
CASSFQQGTEAFF
TGCGCCAGCAGCTTCCAACAGGGCACTGAAGCTTTCTTT
>TRBD1|.|TRBJ1-2|TRBV5-1
CASSLGPGRRGNYGYTF
TGCGCCAGCAGCTTGGGCCCGGGGCGCAGGGGGAACTATGGCTACACCTTC
>.|.|TRBJ2-3|TRBV19
CATQPPGGDTQYF
TGTGCCACCCAACCCCCCGGGGGAGATACGCAGTATTTT
>.|.|TRBJ2-7|TRBV5-1
CASSPAGQHYEQYF
TGCGCCAGCAGCCCAGCAGGACAGCACTACGAGCAGTACTTC
>TRBD1|.|TRBJ1-2|TRBV28
CASSLTGEGYTF
TGTGCCAGCAGTTTAACAGGGGAAGGCTACACCTTC
>.|.|TRBJ1-4|TRBV19
CASKGAATNEKLFF
TGTGCCAGTAAGGGCGCCGCAACTAATGAAAAACTGTTTTTT
>.|.|TRBJ2-4|TRBV19
CASRRTVGKNIQYF
TGTGCCAGTAGGAGGACGGTAGGCAAAAACATTCAGTACTTC
>.|.|TRBJ2-6|TRBV7-3
CASSSGLSGANVLTF
TGTGCCAGCAGCTCGGGACTCTCTGGGGCCAACGTCCTGACTTTC
>.|once|TRBJ2-7|TRBV18
CASSPLEQSYEQYF
TGTGCCAGCTCACCACTGGAGCAGTCCTACGAGCAGTACTTC
>TRBD1|.|TRBJ1-3|TRBV5-1
CASSLLTGSNTIYF
TGCGCCAGCAGCCTCCTGACAGGGTCAAACACCATATATTTT
>.|once|TRBJ2-1|TRBV28
CASSLSVGSVGNEQFF
TGTGCCAGCAGTTTATCAGTGGGATCGGTGGGCAATGAGCAGTTCTTC
>.|.|TRBJ2-1|TRBV13
CASSSRPGLLGNEQFF
TGTGCCAGCAGCTCCCGACCGGGCCTGTTGGGCAATGAGCAGTTCTTC
>.|few|TRBJ1-1|TRBV15
CATSRDRGAPEAFF
TGTGCCACCAGCAGAGATCGAGGGGCTCCTGAAGCTTTCTTT
>TRBD2|.|TRBJ2-7|TRBV18
CASSLRSGGDEQYF
TGTGCCAGCTCACTCCGGTCGGGAGGCGACGAGCAGTACTTC
>TRBD1|.|TRBJ2-1|TRBV6-5
CASSRGSLTNEQFF
TGTGCCAGCTCCAGGGGGTCCCTGACCAATGAGCAGTTCTTC
>.|.|TRBJ1-2|TRBV5-1
CASSLDLKNGYTF
TGCGCCAGCAGCTTGGACTTGAAGAACGGCTACACCTTC
>.|.|TRBJ1-3|TRBV5-4
CASSLGDVRSGNTIYF
TGTGCCAGCAGCTTGGGAGACGTTCGCTCTGGAAACACCATATATTTT
>TRBD2|.|TRBJ2-5|TRBV7-7
CASSLTGTSGETQYF
TGTGCCAGCAGCTTAACGGGCACTAGCGGGGAGACCCAGTACTTC
>.|few|TRBJ2-1|TRBV5-1
CASSLELDNEQFF
TGCGCCAGCAGCCTGGAGCTGGACAATGAGCAGTTCTTC
>.|once|TRBJ2-1|TRBV5-1
CASSLAGSYNEQFF
TGCGCCAGCAGCTTGGCTGGGAGCTACAATGAGCAGTTCTTC
>TRBD2|.|TRBJ2-7|TRBV28
CASSIGTTFYEQYF
TGTGCCAGCAGTATTGGGACTACCTTCTACGAGCAGTACTTC